The present T cell receptor beta chain was sequenced within a study of radiation and T cells in renal cell carcinoma. Turning to the study itself: Nephrectomy followed 15 Gy stereotactic body radiation by 4 weeks. General study findings and limits: No pretreatment tumor biopsies were available for baseline clonotypes.

Notes on this clone: As yet, its antigen is unknown.

From germline, CDR1 is SGHRS and CDR2 YFSETQ. Trimming shortened V by 0 bases and J by 10 bases, and 21 bases separated the two germline ends. The CDR3 covers 16 residues. The protocol was immunoSEQ multiplex PCR, while the TCRdb copy is restricted to in-frame clones and leaves out a portion. The table has some 120,000 clones, roughly 91% seen once. Time point denoted: blood 2 weeks post-SBRT. The treatment was: 15 Gy SBRT to primary tumor, nephrectomy 4 weeks later. The sequences come from blood, collected from a patient whose treatment included radiotherapy and nephrectomy. The source is a woman between 65 and 79 years old with renal cell carcinoma. The rearrangement links TRBV5-1 to TRBJ2-3; D may be TRBD1 (5 bases). CDR3 DNA: TGCGCCAGCAGCTTGGGACAGCCGACGTCCCTAACGGCGCAGTATTTT. Residues: CASSLGQPTSLTAQYF.